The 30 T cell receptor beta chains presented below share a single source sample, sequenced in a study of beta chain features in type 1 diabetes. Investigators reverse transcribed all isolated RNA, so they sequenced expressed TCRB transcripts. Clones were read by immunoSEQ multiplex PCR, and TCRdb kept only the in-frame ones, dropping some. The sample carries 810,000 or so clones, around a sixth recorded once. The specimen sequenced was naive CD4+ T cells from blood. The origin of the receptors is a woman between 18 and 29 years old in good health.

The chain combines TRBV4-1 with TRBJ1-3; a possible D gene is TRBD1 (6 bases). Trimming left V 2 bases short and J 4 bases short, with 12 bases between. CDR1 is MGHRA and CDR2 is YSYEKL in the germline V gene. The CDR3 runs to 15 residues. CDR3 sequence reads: CASSQPGQRGNTIYF. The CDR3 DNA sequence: TGCGCCAGCAGCCAACCTGGACAGAGAGGAAACACCATATATTTT.

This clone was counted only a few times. This CDR3 reads CASTGTLYEQYF. The CDR3 DNA follows: TGTGCCAGCACCGGTACACTCTACGAGCAGTACTTC. The chain carries TRBV6-6 and TRBJ2-7; D is unclear. The germline gives CDR1 MNHNY, CDR2 SVGAGI (reference sequence). The CDR3 length is 12 residues. Between the trimmed V and J ends, which lost 7 bases and 3 bases, there was a span of 10 bases.

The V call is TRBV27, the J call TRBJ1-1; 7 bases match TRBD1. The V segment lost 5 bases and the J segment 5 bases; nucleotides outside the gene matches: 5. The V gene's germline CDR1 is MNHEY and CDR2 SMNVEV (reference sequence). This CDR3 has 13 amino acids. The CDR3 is CASSPGTETEAFF. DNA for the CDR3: TGTGCCAGCAGTCCAGGGACAGAAACTGAAGCTTTCTTT.

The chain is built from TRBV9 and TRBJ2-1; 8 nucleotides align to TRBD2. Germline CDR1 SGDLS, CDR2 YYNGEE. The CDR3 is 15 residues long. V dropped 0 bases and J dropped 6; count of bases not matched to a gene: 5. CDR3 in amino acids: CASSVGGTRPNEQFF. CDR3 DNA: TGTGCCAGCAGCGTAGGAGGGACTAGGCCCAATGAGCAGTTCTTC.

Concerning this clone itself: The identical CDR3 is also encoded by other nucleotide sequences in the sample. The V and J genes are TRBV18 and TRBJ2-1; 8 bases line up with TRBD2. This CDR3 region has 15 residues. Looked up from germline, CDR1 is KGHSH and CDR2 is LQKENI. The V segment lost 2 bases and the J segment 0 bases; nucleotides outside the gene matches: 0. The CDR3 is CASSPSGSSYNEQFF. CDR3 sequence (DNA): TGTGCCAGCTCACCAAGCGGGAGCTCCTACAATGAGCAGTTCTTC.

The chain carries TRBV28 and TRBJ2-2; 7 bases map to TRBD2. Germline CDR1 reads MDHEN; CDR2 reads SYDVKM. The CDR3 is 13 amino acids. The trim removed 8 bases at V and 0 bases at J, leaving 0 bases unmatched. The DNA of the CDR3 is TGTGCCAGCCTAGCGGCGAACACCGGGGAGCTGTTTTTT. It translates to CASLAANTGELFF.

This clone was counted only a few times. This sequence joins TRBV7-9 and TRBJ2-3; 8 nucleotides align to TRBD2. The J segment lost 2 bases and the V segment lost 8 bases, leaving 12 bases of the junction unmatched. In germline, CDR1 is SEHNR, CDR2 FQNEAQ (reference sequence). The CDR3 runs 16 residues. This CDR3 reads CASLPWTSPLTDTQYF. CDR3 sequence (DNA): TGTGCCAGCTTGCCTTGGACTAGCCCTCTCACAGATACGCAGTATTTT.

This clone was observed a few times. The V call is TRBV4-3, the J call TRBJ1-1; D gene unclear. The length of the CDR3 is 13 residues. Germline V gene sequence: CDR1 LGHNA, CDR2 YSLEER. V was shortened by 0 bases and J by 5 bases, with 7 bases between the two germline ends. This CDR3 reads CASSQEARTEAFF. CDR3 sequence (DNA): TGCGCCAGCAGCCAAGAGGCCCGGACTGAAGCTTTCTTT.

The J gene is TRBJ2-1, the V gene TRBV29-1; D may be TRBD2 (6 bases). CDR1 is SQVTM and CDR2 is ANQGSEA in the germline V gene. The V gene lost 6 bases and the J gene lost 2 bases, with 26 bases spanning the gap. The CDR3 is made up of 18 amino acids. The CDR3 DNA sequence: TGCAGCGTAGTACTAGTAGCGGTCGGGATTGGGACCTACAATGAGCAGTTCTTC. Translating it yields CSVVLVAVGIGTYNEQFF.

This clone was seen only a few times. The CDR3 sequence is CASRTGSRRDTQYF. The DNA of the CDR3 is TGTGCCAGCAGGACAGGGAGCCGCAGAGATACGCAGTATTTT. This chain joins TRBV6-1 and TRBJ2-3; 7 nucleotides align to TRBD1. Germline CDR1 is MNHNS and CDR2 is SASEGT. The CDR3 extends over 14 amino acids. With 6 bases clipped from V and 5 bases from J, the junction kept 8 bases outside the gene matches.

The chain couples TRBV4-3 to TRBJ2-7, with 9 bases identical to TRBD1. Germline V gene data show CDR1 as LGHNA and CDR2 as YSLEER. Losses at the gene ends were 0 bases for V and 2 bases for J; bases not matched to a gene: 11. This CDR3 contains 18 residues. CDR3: CASSQELLRGTGTYEQYF. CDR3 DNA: TGCGCCAGCAGCCAAGAGCTCCTTCGGGGGACAGGGACCTACGAGCAGTACTTC.

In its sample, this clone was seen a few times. The CDR3 DNA follows: TGCGCCAGCAGTCAATGGGGAGTGACAGGGGCAGATACGCAGTATTTT. The encoded protein is CASSQWGVTGADTQYF. The rearrangement joins TRBV23-1 to TRBJ2-3; 8 bases line up with TRBD1. TRBV23-1 is given ORF status, its function remaining uncertain. The CDR3 runs to 16 residues. Trimming removed 1 base from V and 4 bases from J; junction bases left unmatched: 7.

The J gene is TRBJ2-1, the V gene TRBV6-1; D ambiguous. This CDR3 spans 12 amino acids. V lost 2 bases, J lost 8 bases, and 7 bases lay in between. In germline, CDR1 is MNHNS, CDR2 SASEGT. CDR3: CASSEHSDEQFF. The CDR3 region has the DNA TGTGCCAGCAGTGAACACAGTGATGAGCAGTTCTTC.

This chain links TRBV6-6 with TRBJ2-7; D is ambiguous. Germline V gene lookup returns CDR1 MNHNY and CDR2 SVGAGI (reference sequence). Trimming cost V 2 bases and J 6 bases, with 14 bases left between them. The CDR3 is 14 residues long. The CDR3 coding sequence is TGTGCCAGCAGTTACGATGTTCGGTTTGGCGAGCAGTACTTC. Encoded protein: CASSYDVRFGEQYF.

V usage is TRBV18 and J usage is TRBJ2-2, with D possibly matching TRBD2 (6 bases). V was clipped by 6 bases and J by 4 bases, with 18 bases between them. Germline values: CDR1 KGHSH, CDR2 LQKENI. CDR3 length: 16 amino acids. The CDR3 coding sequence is TGTGCCAGCTCTCCCCCCGGGACTCACATCACCGGGGAGCTGTTTTTT. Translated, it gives CASSPPGTHITGELFF.

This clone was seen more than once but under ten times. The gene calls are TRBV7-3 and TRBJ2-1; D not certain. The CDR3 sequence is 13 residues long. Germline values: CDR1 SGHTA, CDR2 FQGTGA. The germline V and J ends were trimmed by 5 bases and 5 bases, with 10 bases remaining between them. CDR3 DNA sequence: TGTGCCAGCAGCGTCGGACCAAACAATGAGCAGTTCTTC. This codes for CASSVGPNNEQFF.

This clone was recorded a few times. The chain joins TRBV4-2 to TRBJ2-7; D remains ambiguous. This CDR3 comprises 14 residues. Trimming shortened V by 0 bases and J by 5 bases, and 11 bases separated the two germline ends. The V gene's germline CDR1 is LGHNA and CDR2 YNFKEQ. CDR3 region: CASSQDLGYDEQYF. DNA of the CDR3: TGTGCCAGCAGCCAAGATCTAGGGTACGACGAGCAGTACTTC.

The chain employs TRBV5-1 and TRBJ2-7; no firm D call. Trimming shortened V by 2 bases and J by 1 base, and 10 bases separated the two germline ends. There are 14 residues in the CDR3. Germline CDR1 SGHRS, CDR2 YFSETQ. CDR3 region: CASSLNLGSYEQYF. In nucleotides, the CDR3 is TGCGCCAGCAGCTTAAATTTAGGATCCTACGAGCAGTACTTC.

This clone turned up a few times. The CDR3 here is CASSSPSSNEQFF. In nucleotides, the CDR3 is TGTGCCAGCAGCTCGCCCTCTAGCAATGAGCAGTTCTTC. The genes are TRBV7-6 and TRBJ2-1; D is uncertain. Germline-derived CDR1 and CDR2 are SGHVS and FNYEAQ. Trimming removed 4 bases at V and 6 bases at J, with 10 bases between. The CDR3 runs 13 residues.

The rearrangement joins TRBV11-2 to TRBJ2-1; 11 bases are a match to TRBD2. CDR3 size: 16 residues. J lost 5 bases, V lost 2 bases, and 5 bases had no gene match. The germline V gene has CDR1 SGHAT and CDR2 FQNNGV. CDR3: CASSLRATSGDNEQFF. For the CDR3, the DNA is TGTGCCAGCAGCTTACGGGCGACTAGCGGGGACAATGAGCAGTTCTTC.

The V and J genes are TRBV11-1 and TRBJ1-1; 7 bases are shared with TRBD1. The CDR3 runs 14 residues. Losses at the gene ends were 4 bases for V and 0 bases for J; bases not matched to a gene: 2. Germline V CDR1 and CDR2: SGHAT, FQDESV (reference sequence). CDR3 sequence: CASSSGQMNTEAFF. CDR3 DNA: TGTGCCAGCAGCTCGGGACAGATGAACACTGAAGCTTTCTTT.

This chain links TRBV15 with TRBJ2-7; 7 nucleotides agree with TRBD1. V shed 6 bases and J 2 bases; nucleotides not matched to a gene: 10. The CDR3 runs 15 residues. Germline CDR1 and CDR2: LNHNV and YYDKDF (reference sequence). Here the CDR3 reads CATSRTGTEPYEQYF. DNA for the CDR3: TGTGCCACCAGTAGGACCGGGACAGAGCCCTACGAGCAGTACTTC. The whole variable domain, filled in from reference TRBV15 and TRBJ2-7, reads DAMVIQNPRYQVTQFGKPVTLSCSQTLNHNVMYWYQQKSSQAPKLLFHYYDKDFNNEADTPDNFQSRRPNTSFCFLDIRSPGLGDTAMYLCATSRTGTEPYEQYFGPGTRLTVT.

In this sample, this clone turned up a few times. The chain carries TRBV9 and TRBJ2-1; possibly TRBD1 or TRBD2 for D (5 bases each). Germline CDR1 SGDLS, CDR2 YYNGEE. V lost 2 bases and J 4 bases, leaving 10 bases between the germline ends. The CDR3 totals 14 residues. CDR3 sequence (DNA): TGTGCCAGCAGCGTTGGGGACCCTTACAATGAGCAGTTCTTC. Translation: CASSVGDPYNEQFF.

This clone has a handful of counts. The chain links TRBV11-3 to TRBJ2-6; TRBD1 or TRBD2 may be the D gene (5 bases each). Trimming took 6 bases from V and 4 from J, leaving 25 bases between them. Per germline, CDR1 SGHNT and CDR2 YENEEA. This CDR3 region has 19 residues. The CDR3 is CASRRRGATSNWGANVLTF. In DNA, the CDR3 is TGTGCCAGCAGACGACGGGGCGCCACGTCAAACTGGGGGGCCAACGTCCTGACTTTC.

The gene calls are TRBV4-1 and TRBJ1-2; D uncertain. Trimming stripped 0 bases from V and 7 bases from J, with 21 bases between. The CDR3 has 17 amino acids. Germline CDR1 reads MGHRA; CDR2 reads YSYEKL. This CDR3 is CASSQDSPVLLPGGYTF. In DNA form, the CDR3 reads TGCGCCAGCAGCCAAGATTCCCCTGTTCTCTTGCCGGGTGGCTACACCTTC.

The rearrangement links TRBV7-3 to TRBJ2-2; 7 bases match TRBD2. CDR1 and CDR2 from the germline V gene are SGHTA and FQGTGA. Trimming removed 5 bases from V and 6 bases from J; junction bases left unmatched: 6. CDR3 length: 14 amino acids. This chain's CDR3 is CASSPSAGAGELFF. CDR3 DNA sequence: TGTGCCAGCAGCCCATCGGCGGGAGCCGGGGAGCTGTTTTTT.

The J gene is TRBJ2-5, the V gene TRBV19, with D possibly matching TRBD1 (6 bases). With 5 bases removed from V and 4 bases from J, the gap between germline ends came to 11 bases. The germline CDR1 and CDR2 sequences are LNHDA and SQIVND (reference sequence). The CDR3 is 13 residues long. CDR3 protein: CASSSGRGETQYF. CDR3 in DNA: TGTGCCAGTAGTTCGGGCAGGGGAGAGACCCAGTACTTC.

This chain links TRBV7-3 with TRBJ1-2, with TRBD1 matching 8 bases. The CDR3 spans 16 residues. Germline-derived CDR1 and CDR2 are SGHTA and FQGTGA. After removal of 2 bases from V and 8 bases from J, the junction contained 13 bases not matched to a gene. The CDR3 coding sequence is TGTGCCAGCAGCTTAGATCGGACAGGGTCGCGGCACGGCTACACCTTC. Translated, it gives CASSLDRTGSRHGYTF.

CDR3 DNA: TGTGCCAGCAGCTCCATAGCGGGAGGGCCCAGTTCCTACAATGAGCAGTTCTTC. This gives the protein CASSSIAGGPSSYNEQFF. The V call is TRBV7-3, the J call TRBJ2-1, with 11 bases identical to TRBD2. Germline V gene data show CDR1 as SGHTA and CDR2 as FQGTGA. The CDR3 loop spans 18 amino acids. The V gene end was trimmed by 4 bases and the J gene end by 1 base; junction bases not matched to a gene: 9.

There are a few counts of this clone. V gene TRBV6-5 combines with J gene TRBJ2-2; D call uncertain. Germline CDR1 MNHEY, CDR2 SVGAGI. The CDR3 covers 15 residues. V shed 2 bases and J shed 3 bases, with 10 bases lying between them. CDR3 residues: CASSYAGIYTGELFF. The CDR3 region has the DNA TGTGCCAGCAGTTACGCAGGAATCTACACCGGGGAGCTGTTTTTT.